The 9 T cell receptor beta chains in this list originate from one sample, sequenced in a study of T cells after posttransplantation cyclophosphamide. This table comes from immunoSEQ multiplex PCR, and its TCRdb copy is limited to in-frame clones, with some not included. The repertoire holds about 28,000 clones, with approximately 90% as singletons. The sequenced sample consisted of PBMCs. The receptor source for this set is a man aged 50 to 60.

The V call is TRBV6-1, the J call TRBJ1-1, with 7 positions matching TRBD1. This CDR3 contains 15 residues. V dropped 7 bases and J dropped 1; count of bases not matched to a gene: 9. CDR1 is MNHNS, CDR2 SASEGT, per germline. The CDR3 region is CASKTGTDRNTEAFF. The CDR3 DNA follows: TGTGCCAGCAAAACAGGGACAGACCGGAACACTGAAGCTTTCTTT.

V gene TRBV7-2 combines with J gene TRBJ2-5; no definite D call. CDR1 and CDR2 from the germline V gene are SGHTA and FQGNSA. The CDR3 extends over 13 amino acids. V lost 2 bases to trimming and J lost 4 bases, with 8 bases between them. The CDR3 sequence: CASSLSLGETQYF. In DNA, the CDR3 is TGTGCCAGCAGCTTATCTCTAGGAGAGACCCAGTACTTC.

This chain connects TRBV7-9 to TRBJ1-1; TRBD1 matches 8 bases. Unmatched junction bases numbered 5, after V lost 10 bases and J lost 4 bases. In germline, CDR1 is SEHNR, CDR2 FQNEAQ (reference sequence). The CDR3 totals 12 residues. The CDR3 DNA sequence: TGTGCCACCCAGGGGGCTGGCACTGAAGCTTTCTTT. Protein product: CATQGAGTEAFF.

This clone was seen once. The chain links TRBV2 to TRBJ1-2, with D possibly TRBD1 on 5 matching bases. Germline loops: CDR1 SNHLY, CDR2 FYNNEI. With 7 bases removed from V and 8 bases from J, the gap between germline ends came to 14 bases. This CDR3 contains 12 residues. The CDR3 loop reads CASNRGRDGYTF. In DNA, the CDR3 is TGTGCCAGCAATAGAGGGAGGGACGGCTACACCTTC.

The chain combines TRBV6-1 with TRBJ2-7, with 8 bases lining up with TRBD2. This CDR3 has 14 amino acids. Germline V lookup: CDR1 MNHNS, CDR2 SASEGT. V dropped 5 bases and J dropped 5; count of bases not matched to a gene: 8. CDR3 nucleotide sequence: TGTGCCAGCAGTAGAAGCGGGAGAAGAGACGAGCAGTACTTC. It specifies CASSRSGRRDEQYF.

The chain recombines TRBV2 with TRBJ1-1, with 8 bases lining up with TRBD1. Germline lookup yields CDR1 SNHLY and CDR2 FYNNEI. This CDR3 spans 14 amino acids. V trimming: 7 bases; J trimming: 11 bases; junction bases outside the gene matches: 15. The CDR3 sequence: CASKAGRQGLNAFF. CDR3 bases: TGTGCCAGCAAAGCAGGGAGACAGGGGCTGAATGCTTTCTTT.

V is TRBV9 and J is TRBJ2-3; 9 bases align to TRBD1. Germline CDR1 is SGDLS and CDR2 is YYNGEE. V trimming: 4 bases; J trimming: 8 bases; junction bases outside the gene matches: 2. CDR3 length: 12 residues. As DNA, the CDR3 is TGTGCCAGCAGCCCGGACAGGGGTACGCAGTATTTT. It yields the protein CASSPDRGTQYF.

This CDR3 is CASSLVRKSRREGPWEQYF. The DNA for the CDR3 is TGTGCCAGCAGCTTAGTACGGAAGAGTCGGCGGGAGGGCCCTTGGGAGCAGTACTTC. V and J are TRBV11-2 and TRBJ2-7; 9 bases line up with TRBD2. V was clipped by 1 base and J by 7 bases; unmatched bases: 20. CDR1 and CDR2 from the germline V gene are SGHAT and FQNNGV. This CDR3 is built from 19 residues.

The genes are TRBV30 and TRBJ2-2, with D possibly matching TRBD1 (6 bases). The CDR3 is made up of 14 amino acids. Germline lookup yields CDR1 GTSNPN and CDR2 SVGIG (reference sequence). The germline V and J ends were trimmed by 2 bases and 5 bases, with 12 bases remaining between them. The CDR3 DNA sequence: TGTGCCTGGAGTTTGGGGGCCGGAACCGGGGAGCTGTTTTTT. Translated, it gives CAWSLGAGTGELFF.